One and the same sample provided the 20 T cell receptor beta chains below, sequenced in a study of T cells expressing NK-cell markers. TCRdb re-called the 5' RACE reads and gives one entry per CDR3 protein, without DNA. Recorded here are approximately 15,000 distinct CDR3 sequences; the top ten clones represent 59%. Sequenced sample: blood T cells: a sorted CD56 or NKG2C T cell subset, CD4+ or CD8+ T cells, or bulk PBMC T cells (not recorded which). Source of these receptors: a man between 18 and 69 years old in good health.

The chain joins TRBV12-3 or TRBV12-4 to TRBJ2-1; checking the TCRdb D call of TRBD2 is not possible without DNA. CDR3 length: 16 amino acids. The CDR3 region is CASSLLAGGVHNEQFF.

The J gene is TRBJ2-3, the V gene TRBV7-3; TCRdb reports TRBD1, a call that lacks DNA to check it against. Germline-derived CDR1 and CDR2 are SGHTA and FQGTGA. The CDR3 spans 15 residues. The CDR3 region is CASSSTGGSGDTQYF.

This chain connects TRBV14 to TRBJ2-3; as DNA is missing, the TRBD2 call by TCRdb cannot be tested. CDR1 and CDR2 from the germline V gene are SGHDN and FVKESK. The CDR3 consists of 15 residues. The CDR3 here is CASSQGEFLTDTQYF. Filled out from reference TRBV14 and TRBJ2-3, the complete variable domain reads EAGVTQFPSHSVIEKGQTVTLRCDPISGHDNLYWYRRVMGKEIKFLLHFVKESKQDESGMPNNRFLAERTGGTYSTLKVQPAELEDSGVYFCASSQGEFLTDTQYFGPGTRLTVL.

The chain is built from TRBV20-1 and TRBJ2-1; TCRdb reports TRBD1, a call that lacks DNA to check it against. The V gene's germline CDR1 is DFQATT and CDR2 SNEGSKA (reference sequence). This CDR3 is built from 13 residues. Here the CDR3 reads CSAKTGQYNEQFF.

This CDR3 reads CASSFPLERGNTDTQYF. The V and J genes are TRBV28 and TRBJ2-3; TCRdb's assignment of TRBD1 cannot be checked, as there is no DNA. The CDR3 is 17 residues long. CDR1 and CDR2 (germline): MDHEN, SYDVKM.

This chain links TRBV10-3 with TRBJ1-5. CDR1 and CDR2 from the germline V gene are ENHRY and SYGVKD. The CDR3 has 13 residues. The CDR3 is CAISEWTGKPQHF.

This clonotype registers medium-sized by frequency. The chain joins TRBV5-1 to TRBJ1-1. Germline V gene sequence: CDR1 SGHRS, CDR2 YFSETQ. CDR3 length: 15 amino acids. Here the CDR3 reads CASSLATARNTEAFF. The full variable domain, completed using reference TRBV5-1 and TRBJ1-1, is KAGVTQTPRYLIKTRGQQVTLSCSPISGHRSVSWYQQTPGQGLQFLFEYFSETQRNKGNFPGRFSGRQFSNSRSEMNVSTLELGDSALYLCASSLATARNTEAFFGQGTRLTVV.

V gene TRBV6-5 combines with J gene TRBJ2-3. CDR1 is MNHEY and CDR2 is SVGAGI in the germline V gene. The CDR3 runs 15 residues. The CDR3 protein is CASSYSVSSADTQYF.

The V gene is TRBV10-3, the J gene TRBJ1-2; TCRdb lists TRBD1, though no DNA is available to test this call. Per the germline V gene, CDR1 is ENHRY and CDR2 is SYGVKD. CDR3 size: 14 residues. The CDR3 is CAIKTGGANYGYTF.

This rearrangement joins TRBV9 to TRBJ2-7; with no DNA, the TCRdb D assignment of TRBD1 cannot be verified. The CDR3 has 16 residues. Germline values: CDR1 SGDLS, CDR2 YYNGEE. The CDR3 region is CASSALARGLYYEQYF.

The V call is TRBV28, the J call TRBJ1-4; TCRdb names TRBD1, which stays unverified in the absence of DNA. CDR3 size: 14 residues. Germline CDR1 is MDHEN and CDR2 is SYDVKM. CDR3: CASATGVIGEKLFF.

CDR3 loop: CASSQKDGTGNEKLFF. The genes are TRBV4-2 and TRBJ1-4; the D gene TCRdb calls, TRBD1, cannot be checked with no DNA. This CDR3 spans 16 amino acids. CDR1 and CDR2 (germline): LGHNA, YNFKEQ.

The chain employs TRBV5-1 and TRBJ2-1; the TCRdb D gene call, TRBD1, has no DNA to confirm it. The CDR3 sequence is 14 residues long. CDR1 is SGHRS, CDR2 YFSETQ, per germline. The chain's CDR3 is CASSKAGGFNEQFF.

The chain combines TRBV4-2 with TRBJ2-7; no DNA is available, so the TRBD2 call from TCRdb remains unchecked. CDR3 length: 15 residues. Germline V gene data show CDR1 as LGHNA and CDR2 as YNFKEQ. The chain's CDR3 is CASSPRIVGGGEQYF.

This chain links TRBV12-3 or TRBV12-4 with TRBJ1-2; TCRdb's assignment of TRBD1 cannot be checked, as there is no DNA. CDR3 size: 12 residues. The CDR3 is CASNRQGAGYTF.

The chain employs TRBV4-1 and TRBJ1-1; the TCRdb D gene call, TRBD1, has no DNA to confirm it. The germline gives CDR1 MGHRA, CDR2 YSYEKL. The length of the CDR3 is 15 residues. The CDR3: CASSQGRVMNTEAFF.

This sequence joins TRBV10-3 and TRBJ1-1. Germline V CDR1 and CDR2: ENHRY, SYGVKD. The CDR3 has 14 amino acids. The CDR3 region is CAISNKLQNTEAFF.

V and J are TRBV6-1 and TRBJ2-1; TCRdb's D call, TRBD2, is unchecked because there is no DNA. Germline V gene data show CDR1 as MNHNS and CDR2 as SASEGT. There are 16 residues in the CDR3. The CDR3 protein is CASSEPGLAGRNEQFF.

The rearrangement uses TRBV27 and TRBJ1-1; TCRdb designates TRBD1, a call that cannot be tested without DNA. Per germline, CDR1 MNHEY and CDR2 SMNVEV (reference sequence). The CDR3 has 15 residues. This chain's CDR3 is CASSPFLGVNTEAFF.

This rearrangement joins TRBV20-1 to TRBJ2-7; as DNA is missing, the TRBD1 call by TCRdb cannot be tested. The germline gives CDR1 DFQATT, CDR2 SNEGSKA (reference sequence). This CDR3 comprises 11 residues. CDR3 in amino acids: CSAPGVNEQYF.